The 18 T cell receptor beta chains below come from one sample, sequenced in a study of blood T cell repertoires in COVID-19. Libraries were prepared by immunoSEQ multiplex PCR; TCRdb keeps only in-frame clonotypes and omits some of them. The table has roughly 26,000 clones, about 90% seen once. Sequencing was performed on peripheral blood. The receptors were gathered from a human donor in a cohort sampled during active COVID-19.

The rearrangement joins TRBV2 to TRBJ2-2, with D possibly TRBD2 on 6 matching bases. V was pared by 4 bases and J by 5 bases, with 8 bases between. Germline V lookup: CDR1 SNHLY, CDR2 FYNNEI. The CDR3 runs to 13 residues. DNA for the CDR3: TGTGCCAGCAGTGGGCGGGGAACCGGGGAGCTGTTTTTT. Amino acids: CASSGRGTGELFF. Full variable domain (outside the CDR3, taken from reference TRBV2 and TRBJ2-2): EPEVTQTPSHQVTQMGQEVILRCVPISNHLYFYWYRQILGQKVEFLVSFYNNEISEKSEIFDDQFSVERPDGSNFTLKIRSTKLEDSAMYFCASSGRGTGELFFGEGSRLTVL.

CDR3 sequence (DNA): TGTGCCAGCAGCTTAGACATCCCAGGTACAGATACGCAGTATTTT. It yields the protein CASSLDIPGTDTQYF. The chain uses TRBV5-4 and TRBJ2-3; D is ambiguous. CDR1 is SGHNT, CDR2 YYREEE, per germline (reference sequence). V lost 2 bases to trimming and J lost 3 bases, with 13 bases between them. The CDR3 sequence is 15 residues long.

The chain carries TRBV19 and TRBJ1-5, with a tentative D call TRBD1 (5 bases). V was pared by 7 bases and J by 4 bases, with 11 bases between. Germline CDR1 LNHDA, CDR2 SQIVND (reference sequence). This CDR3 spans 13 amino acids. The CDR3 DNA reads as TGTGCCAGTACCGGGGGGGGGAATCAGCCCCAGCATTTT. It yields the protein CASTGGGNQPQHF.

J is TRBJ1-6 and V is TRBV18; no definite D call. Trimming cost V 1 base and J 7 bases, with 11 bases left between them. This CDR3 is built from 15 residues. Germline CDR1 is KGHSH and CDR2 is LQKENI. The CDR3, as DNA: TGTGCCAGCTCACCACAAGGACCGGGAAATTCACCCCTCCACTTT. This codes for CASSPQGPGNSPLHF.

This rearrangement joins TRBV6-2 or TRBV6-3 to TRBJ1-1; a weak D match, TRBD1 (6 bases). CDR3 length equals 16 residues. V was clipped by 3 bases and J by 4 bases, with 18 bases between them. CDR1 and CDR2 from the germline V gene are MNHEY and SVGEGT. CDR3 in amino acids: CASSYGSGEIGTEAFF. Written as DNA, the CDR3 is TGTGCCAGCAGTTATGGGTCAGGGGAAATCGGCACTGAAGCTTTCTTT.

V usage is TRBV7-9 and J usage is TRBJ2-5; TRBD2 matches at 7 bases. CDR1 and CDR2 from the germline V gene are SEHNR and FQNEAQ (reference sequence). This CDR3 region has 15 residues. J was trimmed by 5 bases and V by 3 bases; bases with no gene match: 9. The CDR3 is CASSFRSGGGETQYF. CDR3 coding DNA: TGTGCCAGCAGCTTTCGCTCCGGGGGAGGGGAGACCCAGTACTTC.

The chain is built from TRBV19 and TRBJ2-5, with D perhaps matching TRBD2 (8 bases). V was trimmed by 7 bases and J by 2 bases, leaving 23 bases between them. The CDR3 length is 17 residues. Germline V gene sequence: CDR1 LNHDA, CDR2 SQIVND (reference sequence). This CDR3 is CASTPRGGGGLQETQYF. The CDR3 DNA reads as TGTGCCAGTACCCCCCGAGGGGGCGGGGGGCTACAAGAGACCCAGTACTTC.

V and J are TRBV29-1 and TRBJ1-1; D is uncertain. Germline assignment: CDR1 SQVTM and CDR2 ANQGSEA. The CDR3 consists of 12 residues. V shed 6 bases and J shed 0 bases, with 8 bases lying between them. The CDR3 region has the DNA TGCAGCGTGGAGCGGATGAACACTGAAGCTTTCTTT. The encoded protein is CSVERMNTEAFF.

V usage is TRBV6-5 and J usage is TRBJ1-3; D is undetermined. Trimming removed 3 bases from V and 0 bases from J, with 9 bases in between. Germline V gene sequence: CDR1 MNHEY, CDR2 SVGAGI. There are 15 residues in the CDR3. The CDR3 loop reads CASSYVPSSGNTIYF. In nucleotides, the CDR3 is TGTGCCAGCAGTTATGTCCCCAGCTCTGGAAACACCATATATTTT.

The chain employs TRBV5-4 and TRBJ2-3, with 7 bases lining up with TRBD2. Germline V gene data show CDR1 as SGHNT and CDR2 as YYREEE (reference sequence). This CDR3 spans 14 amino acids. The V segment lost 1 base and the J segment 6 bases; nucleotides outside the gene matches: 5. This CDR3 is CASSLSGGGDTQYF. Written as DNA, the CDR3 is TGTGCCAGCAGCTTGTCGGGGGGAGGGGATACGCAGTATTTT.

V is TRBV5-1 and J is TRBJ2-3; 7 bases fit TRBD1. CDR1 is SGHRS and CDR2 is YFSETQ in the germline V gene. This CDR3 is built from 14 residues. With V trimmed by 5 bases and J by 1 base, 4 bases remained unmatched. The CDR3 nucleotides read TGCGCCAGCAGAAAAGGACAGGGCACAGATACGCAGTATTTT. Amino acid sequence: CASRKGQGTDTQYF.

V and J are TRBV10-1 and TRBJ2-7, with unresolved D. V was clipped by 0 bases and J by 2 bases, with 8 bases between them. The length of the CDR3 is 14 residues. Germline CDR1 and CDR2: WNHNN and SYGVQD (reference sequence). CDR3: CASSESGQAYEQYF. CDR3 nucleotides: TGCGCCAGCAGTGAGTCGGGCCAGGCCTACGAGCAGTACTTC.

V is TRBV5-1 and J is TRBJ1-1; a weak D match, TRBD1 (6 bases). Trimming removed 0 bases from V and 1 base from J, with 10 bases in between. The CDR3 length is 15 residues. CDR1 and CDR2 from the germline V gene are SGHRS and YFSETQ. The CDR3 nucleotides read TGCGCCAGCAGCTTGGGTGGGACAACGAACACTGAAGCTTTCTTT. Residues: CASSLGGTTNTEAFF. Full variable domain (remainder filled in from reference TRBV5-1 and TRBJ1-1): KAGVTQTPRYLIKTRGQQVTLSCSPISGHRSVSWYQQTPGQGLQFLFEYFSETQRNKGNFPGRFSGRQFSNSRSEMNVSTLELGDSALYLCASSLGGTTNTEAFFGQGTRLTVV.

The chain links TRBV10-3 to TRBJ2-5; no firm D call. The CDR3 is 13 residues long. With 4 bases removed from V and 2 bases from J, the gap between germline ends came to 8 bases. The germline V gene encodes CDR1 ENHRY and CDR2 SYGVKD. CDR3 region: CAISVGQQETQYF. The CDR3 DNA reads as TGTGCCATCAGTGTGGGCCAACAAGAGACCCAGTACTTC.

The chain has TRBV19 and TRBJ2-5, with TRBD2 matching 12 bases. This CDR3 contains 16 residues. Germline lookup yields CDR1 LNHDA and CDR2 SQIVND (reference sequence). V gave up 10 bases and J gave up 0 bases; unmatched junction bases: 9. The CDR3 is CATKTSGGLYQETQYF. CDR3 sequence (DNA): TGTGCCACTAAGACTAGCGGGGGACTTTACCAAGAGACCCAGTACTTC.

V usage is TRBV9 and J usage is TRBJ2-5; 10 positions match TRBD2. V was clipped by 4 bases and J by 2 bases; unmatched bases: 5. The CDR3 sequence is 15 residues long. The V gene's germline CDR1 is SGDLS and CDR2 YYNGEE. The chain's CDR3 is CASSPLAGVQETQYF. The DNA of the CDR3 is TGTGCCAGCAGCCCTCTAGCGGGGGTTCAAGAGACCCAGTACTTC.

This clone showed up just once. This chain uses TRBV2 with TRBJ2-4; TRBD1 is a possible D gene (6 bases). The CDR3 is 14 amino acids. Germline V gene lookup returns CDR1 SNHLY and CDR2 FYNNEI. V lost 7 bases, J lost 0 bases, and 10 bases lay in between. The CDR3 DNA sequence: TGTGCCAGCAACCGACAGGAAGCCAAAAACATTCAGTACTTC. Its translation is CASNRQEAKNIQYF.

This rearrangement joins TRBV9 to TRBJ1-1; D gene uncertain. This CDR3 is 12 amino acids long. V lost 4 bases to trimming and J lost 0 bases, with 4 bases between them. Germline V CDR1 and CDR2: SGDLS, YYNGEE. This CDR3 reads CASSRLNTEAFF. The CDR3 DNA is TGTGCCAGCAGCCGGTTGAACACTGAAGCTTTCTTT. Variable domain in full (rest from reference TRBV9 and TRBJ1-1): DSGVTQTPKHLITATGQRVTLRCSPRSGDLSVYWYQQSLDQGLQFLIQYYNGEERAKGNILERFSAQQFPDLHSELNLSSLELGDSALYFCASSRLNTEAFFGQGTRLTVV.